This T cell receptor beta chain was profiled in a study of blood T cell repertoires in COVID-19. Study context: The United States, Italy and Spain provided the acute and convalescent COVID-19 samples. T cells, B-cell-depleted T cells, or PBMCs provided the cDNA or gDNA that served as material.

This CDR3 region has 15 residues. J gave up 6 bases and V 5 bases, and 8 bases lay outside the gene matches. Germline V gene data show CDR1 as LNHNV and CDR2 as YYDKDF (reference sequence). The authors' processing: Amplification of reference gene primers provided the estimated nucleated cell counts. The repertoire was sequenced with immunoSEQ multiplex PCR; TCRdb's copy has only in-frame clones and lacks some. The DNA gave D and trimming, while V, J and clone size come from that table. Here the sample spans 68,000 or so clones, 86% being singletons. This clone was seen more than once but under ten times.

The V gene is TRBV15, the J gene TRBJ1-4, with 8 bases matching TRBD1. This clonotype was obtained from a man younger than 45 with acute or convalescent COVID-19. Material: peripheral blood. For the CDR3, the DNA is TGTGCCACCAGCTCCCAGGACAGGGAGCATGAAAAACTGTTTTTT. Residues: CATSSQDREHEKLFF.